This T cell receptor beta chain was found in a study of blood T cells in healthy people across ages. Study conclusions and caveats: Whereas aged donors had fewer naive CD4+ cells, long-lived donors had more of them and higher diversity.

A second 7 to 11 cycle PCR used barcoded and J-beta primers. MiXCR, applied by TCRdb to the 5' RACE reads, yields one record per CDR3 protein. The repertoire includes roughly 2 million distinct CDR3 sequences, less than 50% of them detected once, and over 2% sits in the top ten. This clonotype was detected a few times. The antigen remains unidentified. Germline assignment: CDR1 LGHNA and CDR2 YNFKEQ. Trimming cost V 0 bases and J 8 bases; bases outside gene matches: 7. The CDR3 length is 16 residues. The TCR sequence derives from a middle-aged woman in good health. The sample consisted of blood. The chain recombines TRBV4-2 with TRBJ1-6, with 7 positions matching TRBD1. CDR3 bases: TGTGCCAGCAGCCAAGATAACAGGGGACAGCATTCACCCCTCCACTTT. This gives the protein CASSQDNRGQHSPLHF.